Sequencing of this T cell receptor beta chain was carried out in a study of tumor-infiltrating lymphocytes in primary liver carcinoma. Study conclusions and caveats: In tumor-adjacent and tumor-blood pairs, overlap was lower than in tumor region pairs.

Extraction of RNA together with DNA used roughly 18-32 mg of unsorted bulk tissue. On this clonotype itself: Its antigen is unknown. One junction end does not reproduce the germline sequence, and a read error may be involved.

Per germline, CDR1 SGHAT and CDR2 FQNNGV. The CDR3 runs to 15 residues. A constant-region primer served to make TCR beta cDNA from roughly 500 ng total RNA. For TCR beta, libraries were produced by three nested multiplex PCR rounds using slightly modified ARM-PCR. Use of TRBV1-TRBV30 forward primers with a C-beta reverse primer characterized the first two PCR rounds, which lasted roughly 9 cycles each. TCRdb processed the multiplex PCR reads anew with MiXCR; each CDR3 protein has one entry. Of about 190,000 distinct CDR3 sequences detected, around four fifths appear once; the ten largest clones hold 15% to 20%.

The chain has TRBV11-2 and TRBJ2-1; 7 bases align to TRBD2. The source of this sequence is a man in his forties with primary liver carcinoma and hepatitis B virus infection. The sequencing input was tumor tissue from primary liver carcinoma. CDR3 DNA: TGTACCAGCAAAATAGGCGGGAGCTCCTACAATGAGCAGTTCTTT. Translating gives CTSKIGGSSYNEQFF. Full variable domain (outside the CDR3, taken from reference TRBV11-2 and TRBJ2-1): EAGVAQSPRYKIIEKRQSVAFWCNPISGHATLYWYQQILGQGPKLLIQFQNNGVVDDSQLPKDRFSAERLKGVDSTLKIQPAKLEDSAVYLCTSKIGGSSYNEQFFGPGTRLTVL.